This paragraph reports one TCR beta chain. Repertoires were generated with immunoSEQ multiplex PCR, while TCRdb's copy carries only in-frame clones and drops some. The sample lists some 660,000 clones, approximately 87% occurring once. CDR1 and CDR2 from the germline V gene are MNHEY and SMNVEV (reference sequence). The length of the CDR3 is 12 residues. Trimming removed 3 bases at V and 5 bases at J, with 8 bases between. The sample is drawn from a study of shared T cell receptors in the human thymus. The same sample was also used in a study of human thymus T cells. That work contributes: Resections removed during corrective heart surgery provided the thymus tissue used. Thymic and blood repertoires appeared to show biased V and J gene usage. Related research examined unrelated individuals and reported that their thymic repertoires overlapped highly.

This TCR was sampled from a boy under three years old with a congenital heart defect. Sequenced input: thymocytes. The rearrangement joins TRBV27 to TRBJ2-7; D call uncertain. As DNA, the CDR3 is TGTGCCAGCAGTTTTGTACAGAACGAGCAGTACTTC. Amino acids: CASSFVQNEQYF.